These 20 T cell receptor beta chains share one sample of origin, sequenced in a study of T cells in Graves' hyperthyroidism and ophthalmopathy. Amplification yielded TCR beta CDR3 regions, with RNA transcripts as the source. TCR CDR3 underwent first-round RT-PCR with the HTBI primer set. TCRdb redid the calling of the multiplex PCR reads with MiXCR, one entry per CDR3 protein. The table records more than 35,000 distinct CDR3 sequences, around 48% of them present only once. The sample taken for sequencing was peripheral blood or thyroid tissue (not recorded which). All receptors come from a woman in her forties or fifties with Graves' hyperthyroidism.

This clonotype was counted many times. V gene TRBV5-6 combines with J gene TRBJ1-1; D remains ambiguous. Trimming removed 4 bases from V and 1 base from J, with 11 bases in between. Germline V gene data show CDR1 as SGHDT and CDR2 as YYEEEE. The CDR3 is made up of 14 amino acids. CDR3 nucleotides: TGTGCCAGCAGCCATTTCAGAAAGAACACTGAAGCTTTCTTT. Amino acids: CASSHFRKNTEAFF.

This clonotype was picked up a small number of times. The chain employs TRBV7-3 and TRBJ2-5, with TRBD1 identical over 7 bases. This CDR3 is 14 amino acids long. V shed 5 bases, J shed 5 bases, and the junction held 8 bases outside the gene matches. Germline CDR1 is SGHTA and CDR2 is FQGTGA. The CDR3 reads CASSPQGVGETQYF. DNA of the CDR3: TGTGCCAGCAGCCCCCAGGGGGTGGGGGAGACCCAGTACTTC.

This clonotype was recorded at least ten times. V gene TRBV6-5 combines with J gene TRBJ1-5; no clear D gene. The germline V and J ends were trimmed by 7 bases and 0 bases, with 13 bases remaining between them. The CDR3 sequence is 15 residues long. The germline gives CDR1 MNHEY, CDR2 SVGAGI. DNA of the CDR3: TGTGCCAGCAAGTTGCTAGGCGGTAGCAATCAGCCCCAGCATTTT. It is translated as CASKLLGGSNQPQHF.

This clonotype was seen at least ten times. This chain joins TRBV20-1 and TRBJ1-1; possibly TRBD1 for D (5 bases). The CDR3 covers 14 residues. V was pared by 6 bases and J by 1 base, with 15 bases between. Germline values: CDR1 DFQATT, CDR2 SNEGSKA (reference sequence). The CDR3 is CSAPWQGSNTEAFF. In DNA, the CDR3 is TGCAGTGCCCCATGGCAGGGTTCGAACACTGAAGCTTTCTTT.

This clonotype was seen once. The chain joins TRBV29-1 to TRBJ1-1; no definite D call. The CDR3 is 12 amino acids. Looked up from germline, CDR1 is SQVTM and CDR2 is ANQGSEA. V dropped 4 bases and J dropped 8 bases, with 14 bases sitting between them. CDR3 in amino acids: CSVVNRFMEAFF. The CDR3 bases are TGCAGCGTTGTAAACCGATTTATGGAAGCTTTCTTT.

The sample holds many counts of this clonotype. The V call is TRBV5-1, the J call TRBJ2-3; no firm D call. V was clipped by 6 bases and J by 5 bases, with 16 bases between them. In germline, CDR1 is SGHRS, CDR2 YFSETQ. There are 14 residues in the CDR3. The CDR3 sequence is CASTPGGSLDTQYF. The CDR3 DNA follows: TGCGCCAGCACCCCAGGCGGCTCGTTAGATACGCAGTATTTT.

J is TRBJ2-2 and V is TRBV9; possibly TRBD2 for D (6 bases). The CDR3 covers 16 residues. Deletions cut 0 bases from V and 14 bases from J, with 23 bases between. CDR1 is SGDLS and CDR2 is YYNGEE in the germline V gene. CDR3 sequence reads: CASSVGGEAVSGPLFF. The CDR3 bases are TGTGCCAGCAGCGTAGGTGGGGAGGCGGTATCCGGGCCCCTGTTTTTT.

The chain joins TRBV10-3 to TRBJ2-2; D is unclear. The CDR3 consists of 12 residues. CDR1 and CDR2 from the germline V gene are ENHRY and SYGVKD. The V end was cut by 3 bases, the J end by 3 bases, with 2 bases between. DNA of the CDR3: TGTGCCATCAGTGACTACACCGGGGAGCTGTTTTTT. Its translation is CAISDYTGELFF.

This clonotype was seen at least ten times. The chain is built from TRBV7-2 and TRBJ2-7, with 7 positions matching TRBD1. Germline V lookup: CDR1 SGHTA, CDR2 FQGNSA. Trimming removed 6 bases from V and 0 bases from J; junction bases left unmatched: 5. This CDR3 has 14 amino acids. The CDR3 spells CASSWTGTSYEQYF. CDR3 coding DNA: TGTGCCAGCAGTTGGACAGGAACCTCCTACGAGCAGTACTTC.

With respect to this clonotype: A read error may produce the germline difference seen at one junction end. Here the CDR3 DNA reads TGTGCCAGCAGCGGGGGACAGGGGGACAATCAGCCCCAGCATTTT. Translating it yields CASSGGQGDNQPQHF. The genes are TRBV5-1 and TRBJ1-5; 11 bases match TRBD1. Per the germline V gene, CDR1 is SGHRS and CDR2 is YFSETQ. The CDR3 sequence is 15 residues long.

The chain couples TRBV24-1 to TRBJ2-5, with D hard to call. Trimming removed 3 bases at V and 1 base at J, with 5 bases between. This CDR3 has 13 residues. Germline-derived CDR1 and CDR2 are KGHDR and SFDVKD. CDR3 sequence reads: CATSDTLQETQYF. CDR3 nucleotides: TGTGCCACCAGTGATACGCTCCAAGAGACCCAGTACTTC.

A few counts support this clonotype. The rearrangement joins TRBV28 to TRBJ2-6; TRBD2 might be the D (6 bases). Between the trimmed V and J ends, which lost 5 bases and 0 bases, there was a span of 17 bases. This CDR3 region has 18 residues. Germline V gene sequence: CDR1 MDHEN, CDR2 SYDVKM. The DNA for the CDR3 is TGTGCCAGCAGTCTGTCGGGCTGGGGAGGCTCTGGGGCCAACGTCCTGACTTTC. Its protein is CASSLSGWGGSGANVLTF.

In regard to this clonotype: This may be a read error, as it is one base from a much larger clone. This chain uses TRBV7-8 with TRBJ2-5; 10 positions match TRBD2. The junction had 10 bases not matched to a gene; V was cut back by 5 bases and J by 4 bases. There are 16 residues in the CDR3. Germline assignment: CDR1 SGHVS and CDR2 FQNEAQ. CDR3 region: CASSMTAGGQVETQYF. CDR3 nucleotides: TGTGCCAGCAGCATGACAGCGGGAGGGCAGGTAGAGACCCAGTACTTC.

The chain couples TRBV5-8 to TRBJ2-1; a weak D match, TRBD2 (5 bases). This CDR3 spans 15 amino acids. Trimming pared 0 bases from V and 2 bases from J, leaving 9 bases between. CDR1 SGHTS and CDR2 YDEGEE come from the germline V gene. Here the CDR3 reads CASSLGTFAYNEQFF. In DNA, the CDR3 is TGTGCCAGCAGCTTGGGGACTTTTGCCTACAATGAGCAGTTCTTC.

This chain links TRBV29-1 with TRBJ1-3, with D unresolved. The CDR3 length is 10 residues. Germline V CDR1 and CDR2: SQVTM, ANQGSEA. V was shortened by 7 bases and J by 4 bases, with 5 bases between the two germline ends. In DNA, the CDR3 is TGCAGCGCATCCGGAAACACCATATATTTT. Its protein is CSASGNTIYF.

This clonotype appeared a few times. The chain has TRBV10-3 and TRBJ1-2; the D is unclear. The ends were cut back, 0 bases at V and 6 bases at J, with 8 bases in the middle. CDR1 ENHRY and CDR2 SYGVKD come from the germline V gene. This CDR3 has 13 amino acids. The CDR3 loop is CAISESMPDGYTF. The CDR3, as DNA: TGTGCCATCAGTGAGTCGATGCCGGATGGCTACACCTTC.

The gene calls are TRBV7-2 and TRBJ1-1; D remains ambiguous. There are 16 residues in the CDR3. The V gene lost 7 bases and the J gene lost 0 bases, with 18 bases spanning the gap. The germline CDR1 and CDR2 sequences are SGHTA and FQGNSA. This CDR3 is CASTRARRIMNTEAFF. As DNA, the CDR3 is TGTGCCAGCACCCGGGCCAGAAGAATAATGAACACTGAAGCTTTCTTT.

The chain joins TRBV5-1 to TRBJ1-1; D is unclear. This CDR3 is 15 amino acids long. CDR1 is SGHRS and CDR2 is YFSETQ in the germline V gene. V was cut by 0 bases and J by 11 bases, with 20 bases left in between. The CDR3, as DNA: TGCGCCAGCAGCTTGGGACTAGCGGGAGCCTTGGGTGCTTTCTTT. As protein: CASSLGLAGALGAFF.

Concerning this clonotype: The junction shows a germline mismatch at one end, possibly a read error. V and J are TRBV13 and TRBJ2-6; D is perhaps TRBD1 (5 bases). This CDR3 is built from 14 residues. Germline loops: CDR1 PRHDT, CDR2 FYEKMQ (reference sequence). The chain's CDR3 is CASSSSQGWNTEAF. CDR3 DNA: TGTGCCAGCAGCTCATCTCAGGGATGGAACACTGAAGCTTTC.

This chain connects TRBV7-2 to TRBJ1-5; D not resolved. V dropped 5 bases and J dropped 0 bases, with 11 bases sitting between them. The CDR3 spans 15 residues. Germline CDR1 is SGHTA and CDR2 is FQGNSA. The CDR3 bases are TGTGCCAGCAGCCGTTCGATTGATAGCAATCAGCCCCAGCATTTT. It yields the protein CASSRSIDSNQPQHF. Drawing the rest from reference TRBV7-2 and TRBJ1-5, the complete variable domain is GAGVSQSPSNKVTEKGKDVELRCDPISGHTALYWYRQSLGQGLEFLIYFQGNSAPDKSGLPSDRFSAERTGGSVSTLTIQRTQQEDSAVYLCASSRSIDSNQPQHFGDGTRLSIL.